Each of the 29 T cell receptor beta chains below was sequenced from the same sample in a study of OX40 agonist ivuxolimab in advanced cancers. Some clones are missing from TCRdb's copy, which holds only in-frame ones; the method was immunoSEQ multiplex PCR. This table has about 20,000 clones, 86% appearing once. The input for sequencing was CD4+ or CD8+ T cells sorted from blood, taken in a trial of the OX40 agonist ivuxolimab. The receptor source for this set is an adult with an advanced solid tumor such as melanoma, head and neck, liver or kidney cancer.

The chain has TRBV5-1 and TRBJ1-2, with D possibly TRBD1 on 5 matching bases. V lost 0 bases and J lost 6, with 15 bases in between. The CDR3 is made up of 15 amino acids. The germline V gene encodes CDR1 SGHRS and CDR2 YFSETQ. The CDR3 bases are TGCGCCAGCAGCTTGGGGGGTCAGGGAACTGATGGCTACACCTTC. It specifies CASSLGGQGTDGYTF.

V and J are TRBV5-1 and TRBJ1-6; D is unresolved. Germline assignment: CDR1 SGHRS and CDR2 YFSETQ. Trimming removed 0 bases from V and 5 bases from J, with 12 bases in between. The CDR3 is made up of 16 amino acids. The CDR3 DNA reads TGCGCCAGCAGCTTGGCCGGGCCAGAAAATAATTCACCCCTCCACTTT. It yields the protein CASSLAGPENNSPLHF.

The V call is TRBV4-1, the J call TRBJ2-7, with no clear D. Trimming removed 1 base from V and 2 bases from J, with 3 bases in between. The length of the CDR3 is 12 residues. Germline CDR1 MGHRA, CDR2 YSYEKL. CDR3 DNA sequence: TGCGCCAGCAGCCAAGGACCCTACGAGCAGTACTTC. This translates into CASSQGPYEQYF.

The chain is built from TRBV11-2 and TRBJ1-2; no clear D gene. The CDR3 totals 14 residues. With 2 bases removed from V and 6 bases from J, the gap between germline ends came to 13 bases. CDR1 is SGHAT, CDR2 FQNNGV, per germline. The CDR3 loop reads CASSLFPQANGYTF. CDR3 bases: TGTGCCAGCAGCTTATTCCCCCAAGCCAATGGCTACACCTTC.

This sequence joins TRBV19 and TRBJ1-2, with 8 bases fitting TRBD1. Germline V gives CDR1 LNHDA, CDR2 SQIVND (reference sequence). V shed 5 bases and J 4 bases; nucleotides not matched to a gene: 6. This CDR3 has 14 amino acids. CDR3 protein: CASSAGQGGYGYTF. CDR3 bases: TGTGCCAGTAGTGCCGGACAGGGCGGCTATGGCTACACCTTC.

This chain joins TRBV7-9 and TRBJ1-4, with D possibly TRBD1 on 5 matching bases. The length of the CDR3 is 14 residues. The V gene's germline CDR1 is SEHNR and CDR2 FQNEAQ (reference sequence). V was clipped by 5 bases and J by 4 bases, with 11 bases between them. Here the CDR3 reads CASSQGGYNEKLFF. CDR3 DNA: TGTGCCAGCAGCCAGGGAGGATATAATGAAAAACTGTTTTTT.

The chain has TRBV30 and TRBJ1-2; D is ambiguous. Between the trimmed V and J ends, which lost 7 bases and 2 bases, there was a span of 14 bases. The CDR3 has 13 residues. Germline-derived CDR1 and CDR2 are GTSNPN and SVGIG (reference sequence). DNA of the CDR3: TGTGCCTCGAGGTACGGAATAAACTATGGCTACACCTTC. Protein product: CASRYGINYGYTF.

In its sample, this clone was seen once. The rearrangement uses TRBV5-1 and TRBJ1-5; D ambiguous. The CDR3 covers 13 residues. CDR1 and CDR2 (germline): SGHRS, YFSETQ. Trimming took off 2 bases at V and 5 bases at J, with 8 bases between the two ends. As DNA, the CDR3 is TGCGCCAGCAGCTTTTCTCCAGATCAGCCCCAGCATTTT. It yields the protein CASSFSPDQPQHF.

The rearrangement uses TRBV29-1 and TRBJ1-1; 8 bases line up with TRBD1. There are 18 residues in the CDR3. J was trimmed by 0 bases and V by 5 bases; bases with no gene match: 17. Germline V gene data show CDR1 as SQVTM and CDR2 as ANQGSEA. The CDR3 protein is CSVCSSPGQAIMNTEAFF. CDR3 sequence (DNA): TGCAGCGTTTGTTCGTCTCCGGGACAGGCAATCATGAACACTGAAGCTTTCTTT.

Regarding this clone: Germline and junction disagree at one end, which may indicate a read error. The DNA of the CDR3 is TGTGCTAGTGGTCCCCGGACAGGGCAGTTGCACTCCTTC. Amino acid sequence: CASGPRTGQLHSF. The rearrangement joins TRBV12-5 to TRBJ2-7; 8 positions agree with TRBD1. Germline V gives CDR1 LGHNT, CDR2 FRNRAP. The CDR3 spans 13 residues.

DNA for the CDR3: TGTGCCAGCAGCTCACCCTCGGGACAGGGAAGCTACGAGCAGTACTTC. Translated, it gives CASSSPSGQGSYEQYF. The chain has TRBV11-3 and TRBJ2-7; the match to TRBD1 covers 9 bases. This CDR3 is built from 16 residues. In germline, CDR1 is SGHNT, CDR2 YENEEA. V dropped 4 bases and J dropped 3; count of bases not matched to a gene: 10.

The gene calls are TRBV4-2 and TRBJ1-5, with D tentatively TRBD1 (5 bases). V was cut by 1 base and J by 0 bases, with 7 bases left in between. CDR1 is LGHNA, CDR2 YNFKEQ, per germline. CDR3 length: 15 amino acids. The CDR3 nucleotides are TGTGCCAGCAGCCAAGGGGGGAATAGCAATCAGCCCCAGCATTTT. It specifies CASSQGGNSNQPQHF.

This chain connects TRBV11-3 to TRBJ2-3; D tentatively reads TRBD1 or TRBD2 (6 bases each). V was trimmed by 4 bases and J by 5 bases, leaving 13 bases between them. Germline values: CDR1 SGHNT, CDR2 YENEEA. The CDR3 totals 14 residues. The CDR3: CASSSLGGQDTQYF. DNA of the CDR3: TGTGCCAGCAGCTCCCTTGGGGGGCAAGATACGCAGTATTTT.

The rearrangement joins TRBV19 to TRBJ1-5, with D unclear. CDR1 and CDR2 (germline): LNHDA, SQIVND (reference sequence). The CDR3 covers 15 residues. Between the trimmed V and J ends, which lost 4 bases and 2 bases, there was a span of 12 bases. In nucleotides, the CDR3 is TGTGCCAGTAGTACCGGCGGGTCAGGCAATCAGCCCCAGCATTTT. It is translated as CASSTGGSGNQPQHF.

The chain recombines TRBV20-1 with TRBJ1-2; TRBD1 is a possible D gene (5 bases). In germline, CDR1 is DFQATT, CDR2 SNEGSKA (reference sequence). The CDR3 runs to 11 residues. V lost 7 bases to trimming and J lost 8 bases, with 14 bases between them. The CDR3 protein is CSGVGAEGYTF. CDR3 coding DNA: TGCAGTGGGGTTGGGGCGGAGGGCTACACCTTC.

J is TRBJ2-1 and V is TRBV4-3; D call uncertain. This CDR3 is 13 amino acids long. V lost 1 base, J lost 7 bases, and 8 bases lay in between. CDR1 is LGHNA and CDR2 is YSLEER in the germline V gene. This CDR3 is CASSQGLRNEQFF. The CDR3 region has the DNA TGCGCCAGCAGCCAAGGGTTGAGGAATGAGCAGTTCTTC.

The rearrangement links TRBV7-2 to TRBJ1-6, with D possibly TRBD1 on 6 matching bases. CDR3 length equals 14 residues. CDR1 is SGHTA, CDR2 FQGNSA, per germline. The V gene lost 4 bases and the J gene lost 10 bases, with 14 bases spanning the gap. In DNA form, the CDR3 reads TGTGCCAGCAGCTATCCCCCGAGGGGGTCACCCCTCCACTTT. This gives the protein CASSYPPRGSPLHF.

This clone was seen only a few times. V usage is TRBV7-8 and J usage is TRBJ1-1; possible D gene TRBD1, 6 bases. Per the germline V gene, CDR1 is SGHVS and CDR2 is FQNEAQ. The V end lost 2 bases, the J end lost 11 bases, and 18 bases lay between the germline ends. The CDR3 consists of 14 residues. CDR3 loop: CASSLSPDSRGAFF. DNA of the CDR3: TGTGCCAGCAGCTTAAGCCCGGACAGCCGGGGGGCTTTCTTT.

This sequence joins TRBV7-6 and TRBJ2-3, with 13 bases matching TRBD2. The CDR3 loop spans 20 amino acids. The germline gives CDR1 SGHVS, CDR2 FNYEAQ. Trimming at V came to 4 bases and at J to 0 bases, leaving 13 bases not matched to a gene. CDR3 DNA: TGTGCCAGCAGCTCCAGGGCTTGGACTAGCGGGAGTACTAGCACAGATACGCAGTATTTT. It translates to CASSSRAWTSGSTSTDTQYF. Full variable domain (remainder filled in from reference TRBV7-6 and TRBJ2-3): GAGVSQSPRYKVTKRGQDVALRCDPISGHVSLYWYRQALGQGPEFLTYFNYEAQQDKSGLPNDRFSAERPEGSISTLTIQRTEQRDSAMYRCASSSRAWTSGSTSTDTQYFGPGTRLTVL.

V gene TRBV28 combines with J gene TRBJ2-1; D possibly corresponds to TRBD1 (5 bases). This CDR3 is built from 16 residues. Trimming took 4 bases from V and 5 from J, leaving 18 bases between them. Germline V gene data show CDR1 as MDHEN and CDR2 as SYDVKM. The CDR3 DNA reads TGTGCCAGCAGTTCGCCAGGTCGGGCAGGGAACAATGAGCAGTTCTTC. This translates into CASSSPGRAGNNEQFF. Full variable domain (missing parts from reference TRBV28 and TRBJ2-1): DVKVTQSSRYLVKRTGEKVFLECVQDMDHENMFWYRQDPGLGLRLIYFSYDVKMKEKGDIPEGYSVSREKKERFSLILESASTNQTSMYLCASSSPGRAGNNEQFFGPGTRLTVL.

This clone was counted a single time. The genes are TRBV11-1 and TRBJ2-1, with 8 bases fitting TRBD2. The germline V gene has CDR1 SGHAT and CDR2 FQDESV (reference sequence). Trimming removed 2 bases from V and 0 bases from J; junction bases left unmatched: 9. This CDR3 is built from 18 residues. CDR3 sequence: CASSLRSIRGGSYNEQFF. The CDR3 region has the DNA TGTGCCAGCAGCTTACGCAGTATACGGGGGGGCTCCTACAATGAGCAGTTCTTC.

The rearrangement links TRBV5-1 to TRBJ2-1; 8 bases align to TRBD1. CDR1 is SGHRS, CDR2 YFSETQ, per germline. The CDR3 contains 15 residues. The V and J ends lost 6 bases and 9 bases, in that order; junction bases with no gene match: 14. CDR3 amino acids: CASTVSGQGAGEQFF. The CDR3 DNA reads as TGCGCCAGCACGGTTTCGGGGCAGGGGGCGGGTGAGCAGTTCTTC.

This clone was seen just once. The J gene is TRBJ2-3, the V gene TRBV9; D remains ambiguous. The V end lost 4 bases, the J end lost 2 bases, and 14 bases lay between the germline ends. The CDR3 is 15 amino acids. Germline-derived CDR1 and CDR2 are SGDLS and YYNGEE. The CDR3 protein is CASSFTISPTDTQYF. The CDR3 DNA sequence: TGTGCCAGCAGCTTCACCATTTCTCCCACAGATACGCAGTATTTT. The whole variable domain, filled in from reference TRBV9 and TRBJ2-3, reads DSGVTQTPKHLITATGQRVTLRCSPRSGDLSVYWYQQSLDQGLQFLIQYYNGEERAKGNILERFSAQQFPDLHSELNLSSLELGDSALYFCASSFTISPTDTQYFGPGTRLTVL.

V and J are TRBV29-1 and TRBJ2-5, with TRBD2 matching over 9 bases. Losses at the gene ends were 4 bases for V and 4 bases for J; bases not matched to a gene: 7. The CDR3 covers 14 residues. Germline V gives CDR1 SQVTM, CDR2 ANQGSEA. DNA of the CDR3: TGCAGCGTTGCAGCGGGGGGAGGTCGAGAGACCCAGTACTTC. Residues: CSVAAGGGRETQYF.

The chain has TRBV15 and TRBJ2-3; D is unresolved. Trimming took off 1 base at V and 4 bases at J, with 12 bases between the two ends. The germline gives CDR1 LNHNV, CDR2 YYDKDF (reference sequence). This CDR3 is built from 15 residues. CDR3 in DNA: TGTGCCACCAGCAGAGGGGAAAGTGGCCCAGATACGCAGTATTTT. It translates to CATSRGESGPDTQYF. The full variable domain, its missing parts supplied by reference TRBV15 and TRBJ2-3, is DAMVIQNPRYQVTQFGKPVTLSCSQTLNHNVMYWYQQKSSQAPKLLFHYYDKDFNNEADTPDNFQSRRPNTSFCFLDIRSPGLGDTAMYLCATSRGESGPDTQYFGPGTRLTVL.

V and J are TRBV5-4 and TRBJ2-7; either TRBD1 or TRBD2 may supply D (5 bases each). V was trimmed by 5 bases and J by 6 bases, leaving 15 bases between them. The V gene's germline CDR1 is SGHNT and CDR2 YYREEE (reference sequence). The CDR3 consists of 13 residues. CDR3 residues: CASRAGTRGEQYF. CDR3 sequence (DNA): TGTGCCAGCAGAGCTGGGACCCGCGGCGAGCAGTACTTC.

This clone was seen once. Compared with germline, one end of the junction differs, possibly owing to a read error. The same CDR3 can be traced to other DNA sequences in this sample. V usage is TRBV5-4 and J usage is TRBJ2-7; weak D call: TRBD1 (6 bases). This CDR3 spans 13 amino acids. CDR1 SGHNT and CDR2 YYREEE come from the germline V gene (reference sequence). This chain's CDR3 is CASSFRGPYEQYF. The CDR3 DNA sequence: TGCGCCAGCAGCTTCAGGGGACCTTACGAGCAGTACTTC.

The chain has TRBV29-1 and TRBJ1-4, with D possibly matching TRBD1 (5 bases). The CDR3 is 13 amino acids. CDR1 SQVTM and CDR2 ANQGSEA come from the germline V gene. V was trimmed by 3 bases and J by 5 bases, leaving 10 bases between them. CDR3: CSVDKGRNEKLFF. CDR3 nucleotides: TGCAGCGTTGACAAGGGGCGGAATGAAAAACTGTTTTTT.

J is TRBJ1-4 and V is TRBV7-2; 8 bases match TRBD1. After removal of 4 bases from V and 0 bases from J, the junction contained 7 bases not matched to a gene. This CDR3 region has 17 residues. The germline V gene encodes CDR1 SGHTA and CDR2 FQGNSA. The CDR3 spells CASSSRTGSATNEKLFF. In nucleotides, the CDR3 is TGTGCCAGCAGCTCGAGGACAGGGAGTGCAACTAATGAAAAACTGTTTTTT. Combining the CDR3 with reference TRBV7-2 and TRBJ1-4 gives the whole variable domain GAGVSQSPSNKVTEKGKDVELRCDPISGHTALYWYRQSLGQGLEFLIYFQGNSAPDKSGLPSDRFSAERTGGSVSTLTIQRTQQEDSAVYLCASSSRTGSATNEKLFFGSGTQLSVL.